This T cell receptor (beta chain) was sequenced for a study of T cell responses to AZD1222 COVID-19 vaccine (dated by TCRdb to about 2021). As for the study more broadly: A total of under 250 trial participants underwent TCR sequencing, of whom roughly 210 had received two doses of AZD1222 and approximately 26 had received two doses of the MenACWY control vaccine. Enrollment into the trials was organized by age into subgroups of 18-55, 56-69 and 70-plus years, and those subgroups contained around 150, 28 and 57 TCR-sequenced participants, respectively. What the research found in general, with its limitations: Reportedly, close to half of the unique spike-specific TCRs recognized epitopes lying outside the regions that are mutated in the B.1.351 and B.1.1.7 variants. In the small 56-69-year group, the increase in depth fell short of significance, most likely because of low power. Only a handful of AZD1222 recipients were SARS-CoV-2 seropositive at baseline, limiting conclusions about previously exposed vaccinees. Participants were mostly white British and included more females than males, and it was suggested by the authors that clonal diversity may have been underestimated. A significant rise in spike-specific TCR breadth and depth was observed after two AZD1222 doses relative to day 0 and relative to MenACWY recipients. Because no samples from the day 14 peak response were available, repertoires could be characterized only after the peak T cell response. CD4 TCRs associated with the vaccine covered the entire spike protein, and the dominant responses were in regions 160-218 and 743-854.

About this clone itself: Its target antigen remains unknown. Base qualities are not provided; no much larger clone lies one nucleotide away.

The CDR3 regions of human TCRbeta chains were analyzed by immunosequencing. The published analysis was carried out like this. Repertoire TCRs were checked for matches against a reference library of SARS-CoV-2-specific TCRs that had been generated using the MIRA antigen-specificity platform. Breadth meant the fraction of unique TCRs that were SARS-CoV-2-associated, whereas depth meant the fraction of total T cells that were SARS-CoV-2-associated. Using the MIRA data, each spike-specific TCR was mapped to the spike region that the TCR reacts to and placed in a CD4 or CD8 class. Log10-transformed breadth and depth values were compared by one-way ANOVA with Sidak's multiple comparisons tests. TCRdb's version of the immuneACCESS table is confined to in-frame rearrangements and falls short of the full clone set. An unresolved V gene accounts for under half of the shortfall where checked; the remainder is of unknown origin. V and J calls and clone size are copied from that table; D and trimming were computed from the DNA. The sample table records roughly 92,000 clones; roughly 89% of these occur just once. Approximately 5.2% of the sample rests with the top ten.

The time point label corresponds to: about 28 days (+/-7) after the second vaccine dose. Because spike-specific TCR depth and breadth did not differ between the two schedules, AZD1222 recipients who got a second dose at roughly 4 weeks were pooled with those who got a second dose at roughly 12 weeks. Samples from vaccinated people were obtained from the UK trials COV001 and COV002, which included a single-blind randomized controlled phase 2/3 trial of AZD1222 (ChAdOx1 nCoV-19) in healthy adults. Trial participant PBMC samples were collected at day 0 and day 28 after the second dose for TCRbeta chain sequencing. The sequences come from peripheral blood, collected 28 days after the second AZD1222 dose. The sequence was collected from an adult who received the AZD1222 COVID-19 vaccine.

The nucleotides are TGTGCCAGCAGTTTGGGGAGGCGGCTTAATGAAAAACTGTTTTTT. This translates into CASSLGRRLNEKLFF. The chain uses TRBV27 and TRBJ1-4; no D segment can be confidently identified. Trimming takes 3 bases from V and 4 bases from J, and the germline ends sit 12 bases apart. The germline V gene (reference sequence) yields MNHEY for CDR1 and SMNVEV for CDR2. From cysteine to phenylalanine, the CDR3 is 15 amino acids long. Just CDR3 DNA is preserved here, 45 bases in frame from base 1.